Shown below are 2 T cell receptor beta chains from a single sample sequenced in a study of monozygotic twins with inflammatory bowel disease. Reanalyzing the 5' RACE reads, TCRdb keeps one entry per CDR3 protein, without DNA. This specimen shows about 380,000 distinct CDR3 sequences; the ten leading clones hold roughly 2.6%. The sequencing sample was made of blood. The receptors stem from a human donor with ulcerative colitis or Crohn's disease, or a healthy co-twin of an affected twin (not recorded which).

The J gene is TRBJ2-2, the V gene TRBV6-5; TCRdb picks TRBD1, but there is no DNA to check that call. Germline CDR1 and CDR2: MNHEY and SVGAGI. The CDR3 is 16 residues long. The CDR3 sequence is CASSYPTQGLAGELFF.

The rearrangement joins TRBV5-1 to TRBJ1-1; TCRdb indicates TRBD1, and absent DNA this call remains unverified. Germline assignment: CDR1 SGHRS and CDR2 YFSETQ. The CDR3 runs to 15 residues. CDR3 region: CASSLSAVAGTEAFF.